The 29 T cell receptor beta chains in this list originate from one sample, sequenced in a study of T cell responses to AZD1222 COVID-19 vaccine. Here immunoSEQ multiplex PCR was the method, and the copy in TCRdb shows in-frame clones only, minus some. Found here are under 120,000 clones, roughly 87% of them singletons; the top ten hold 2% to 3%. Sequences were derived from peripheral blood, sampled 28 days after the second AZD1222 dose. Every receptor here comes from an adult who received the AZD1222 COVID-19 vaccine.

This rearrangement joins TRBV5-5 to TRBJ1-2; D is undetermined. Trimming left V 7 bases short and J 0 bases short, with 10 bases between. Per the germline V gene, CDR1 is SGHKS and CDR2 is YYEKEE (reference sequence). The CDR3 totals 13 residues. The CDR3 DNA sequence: TGTGCCAGCGCCCCTTTTGCTAACTATGGCTACACCTTC. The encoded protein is CASAPFANYGYTF. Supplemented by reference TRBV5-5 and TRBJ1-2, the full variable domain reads DAGVTQSPTHLIKTRGQQVTLRCSPISGHKSVSWYQQVLGQGPQFIFQYYEKEERGRGNFPDRFSARQFPNYSSELNVNALLLGDSALYLCASAPFANYGYTFGSGTRLTVV.

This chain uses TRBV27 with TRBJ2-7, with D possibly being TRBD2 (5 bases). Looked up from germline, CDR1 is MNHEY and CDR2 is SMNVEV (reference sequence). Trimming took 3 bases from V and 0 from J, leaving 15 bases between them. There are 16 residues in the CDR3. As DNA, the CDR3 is TGTGCCAGCAGTTTCCGGATTAGCGAGAGCTCCTACGAGCAGTACTTC. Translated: CASSFRISESSYEQYF.

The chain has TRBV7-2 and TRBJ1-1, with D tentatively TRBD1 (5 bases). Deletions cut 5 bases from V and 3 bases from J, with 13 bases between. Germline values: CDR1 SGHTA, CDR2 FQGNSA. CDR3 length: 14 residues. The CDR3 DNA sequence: TGTGCCAGCAGCCCCCAGGGAGGGGACACTGAAGCTTTCTTT. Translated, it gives CASSPQGGDTEAFF.

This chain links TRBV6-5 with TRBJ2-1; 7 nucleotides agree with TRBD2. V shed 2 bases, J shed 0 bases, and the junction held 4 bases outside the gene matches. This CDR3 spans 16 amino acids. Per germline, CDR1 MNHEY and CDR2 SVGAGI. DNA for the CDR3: TGTGCCAGCAGTTACGCTAGCGGAAGCTCCTACAATGAGCAGTTCTTC. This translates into CASSYASGSSYNEQFF.

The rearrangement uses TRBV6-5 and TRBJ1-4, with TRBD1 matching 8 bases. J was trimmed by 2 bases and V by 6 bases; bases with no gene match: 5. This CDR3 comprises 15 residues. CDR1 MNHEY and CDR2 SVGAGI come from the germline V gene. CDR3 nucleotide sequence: TGTGCCAGCAGATTCAGGGGGCGGACTAATGAAAAACTGTTTTTT. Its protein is CASRFRGRTNEKLFF.

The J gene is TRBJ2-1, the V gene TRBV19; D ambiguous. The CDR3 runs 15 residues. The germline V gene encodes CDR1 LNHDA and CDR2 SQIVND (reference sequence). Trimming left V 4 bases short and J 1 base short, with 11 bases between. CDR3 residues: CASSRSGWSYNEQFF. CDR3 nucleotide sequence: TGTGCCAGTAGTAGATCCGGGTGGTCCTACAATGAGCAGTTCTTC.

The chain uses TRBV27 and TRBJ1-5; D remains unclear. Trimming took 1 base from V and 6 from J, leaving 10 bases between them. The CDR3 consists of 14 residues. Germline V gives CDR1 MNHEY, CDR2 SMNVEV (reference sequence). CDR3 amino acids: CASSLFPGGQPQHF. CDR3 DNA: TGTGCCAGCAGTTTATTCCCCGGCGGTCAGCCCCAGCATTTT.

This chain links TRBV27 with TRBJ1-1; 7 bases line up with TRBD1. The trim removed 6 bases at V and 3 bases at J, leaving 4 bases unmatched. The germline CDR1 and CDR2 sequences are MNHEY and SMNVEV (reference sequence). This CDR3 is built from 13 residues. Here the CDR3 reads CASSRTGYTEAFF. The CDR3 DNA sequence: TGTGCCAGCAGCCGGACAGGATACACTGAAGCTTTCTTT.

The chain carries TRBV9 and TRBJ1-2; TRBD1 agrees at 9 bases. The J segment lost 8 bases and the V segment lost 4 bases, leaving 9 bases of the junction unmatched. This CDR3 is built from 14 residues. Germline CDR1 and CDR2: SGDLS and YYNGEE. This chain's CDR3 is CASSTLDRGSGYTF. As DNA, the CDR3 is TGTGCCAGCAGCACACTGGACAGGGGCAGCGGCTACACCTTC.

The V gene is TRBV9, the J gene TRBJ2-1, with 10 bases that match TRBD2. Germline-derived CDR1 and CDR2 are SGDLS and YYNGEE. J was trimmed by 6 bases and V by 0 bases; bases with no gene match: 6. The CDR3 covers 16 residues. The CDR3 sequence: CASSVGLAGDSNEQFF. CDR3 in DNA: TGTGCCAGCAGCGTAGGGCTAGCGGGAGACAGCAATGAGCAGTTCTTC.

This CDR3 reads CASSLGDNTGELFF. The CDR3 DNA follows: TGTGCCAGCAGTTTAGGGGACAACACCGGGGAGCTGTTTTTT. This rearrangement joins TRBV28 to TRBJ2-2, with D perhaps matching TRBD1 or TRBD2 (5 bases each). Germline lookup yields CDR1 MDHEN and CDR2 SYDVKM. The CDR3 loop spans 14 amino acids. The V end lost 2 bases, the J end lost 2 bases, and 6 bases lay between the germline ends. The whole variable domain, filled in from reference TRBV28 and TRBJ2-2, reads DVKVTQSSRYLVKRTGEKVFLECVQDMDHENMFWYRQDPGLGLRLIYFSYDVKMKEKGDIPEGYSVSREKKERFSLILESASTNQTSMYLCASSLGDNTGELFFGEGSRLTVL.

The CDR3 nucleotides read TGTGCTAGTGGTTTATATTCGAGCGGGACCCAGTACTTC. The encoded protein is CASGLYSSGTQYF. The rearrangement joins TRBV12-5 to TRBJ2-5; TRBD2 might be the D (5 bases). Germline lookup yields CDR1 LGHNT and CDR2 FRNRAP. The CDR3 runs 13 residues. V lost 3 bases to trimming and J lost 7 bases, with 12 bases between them. Together with reference TRBV12-5 and TRBJ2-5, the CDR3 gives the full variable domain: DARVTQTPRHKVTEMGQEVTMRCQPILGHNTVFWYRQTMMQGLELLAYFRNRAPLDDSGMPKDRFSAEMPDATLATLKIQPSEPRDSAVYFCASGLYSSGTQYFGPGTRLLVL.

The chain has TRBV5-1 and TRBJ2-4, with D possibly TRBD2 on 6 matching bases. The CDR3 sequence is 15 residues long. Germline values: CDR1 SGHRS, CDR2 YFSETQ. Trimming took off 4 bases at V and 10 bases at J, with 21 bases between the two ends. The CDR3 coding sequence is TGCGCCAGCAGCCGCGGGCCTCAAGATGGGGGGATTCAGTACTTC. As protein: CASSRGPQDGGIQYF.

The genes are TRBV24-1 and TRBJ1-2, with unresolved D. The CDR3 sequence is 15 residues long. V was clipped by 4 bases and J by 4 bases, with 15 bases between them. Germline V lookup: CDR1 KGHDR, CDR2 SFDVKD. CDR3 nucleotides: TGTGCCACCAGTGACCCGAAGGCAGGCACCTATGGCTACACCTTC. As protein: CATSDPKAGTYGYTF.

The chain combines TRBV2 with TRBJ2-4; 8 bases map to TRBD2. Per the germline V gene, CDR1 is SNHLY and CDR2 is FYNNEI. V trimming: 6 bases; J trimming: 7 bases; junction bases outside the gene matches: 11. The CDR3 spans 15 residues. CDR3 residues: CASSADWTSLNIQYF. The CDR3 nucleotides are TGTGCCAGCAGCGCAGACTGGACTAGCTTGAACATTCAGTACTTC.

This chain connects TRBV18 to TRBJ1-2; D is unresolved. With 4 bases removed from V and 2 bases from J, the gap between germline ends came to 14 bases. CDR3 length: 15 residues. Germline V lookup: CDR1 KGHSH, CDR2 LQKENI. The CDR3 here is CASSRKKATNYGYTF. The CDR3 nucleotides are TGTGCCAGCTCACGAAAAAAGGCCACGAACTATGGCTACACCTTC. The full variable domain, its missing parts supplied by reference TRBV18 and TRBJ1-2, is NAGVMQNPRHLVRRRGQEARLRCSPMKGHSHVYWYRQLPEEGLKFMVYLQKENIIDESGMPKERFSAEFPKEGPSILRIQQVVRGDSAAYFCASSRKKATNYGYTFGSGTRLTVV.

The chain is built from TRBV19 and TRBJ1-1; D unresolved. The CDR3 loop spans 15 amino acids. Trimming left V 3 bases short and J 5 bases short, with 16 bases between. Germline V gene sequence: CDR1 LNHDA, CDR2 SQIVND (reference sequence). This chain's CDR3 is CASSIVVTRATEAFF. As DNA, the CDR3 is TGTGCCAGTAGTATCGTTGTCACGCGGGCGACTGAAGCTTTCTTT.

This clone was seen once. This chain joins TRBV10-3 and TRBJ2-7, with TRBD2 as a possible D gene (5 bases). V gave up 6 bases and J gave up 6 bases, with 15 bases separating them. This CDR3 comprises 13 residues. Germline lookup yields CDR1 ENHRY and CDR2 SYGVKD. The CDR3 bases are TGTGCCATCAGCGGGTCGGGATCTCCCGAGCAGTACTTC. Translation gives CAISGSGSPEQYF.

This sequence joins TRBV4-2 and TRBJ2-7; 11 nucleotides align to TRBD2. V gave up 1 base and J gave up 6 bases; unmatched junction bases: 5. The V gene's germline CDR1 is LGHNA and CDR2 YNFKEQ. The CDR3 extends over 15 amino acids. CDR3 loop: CASSQVTSGSREQYF. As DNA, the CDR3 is TGTGCCAGCAGCCAAGTCACTAGCGGGAGTCGCGAGCAGTACTTC.

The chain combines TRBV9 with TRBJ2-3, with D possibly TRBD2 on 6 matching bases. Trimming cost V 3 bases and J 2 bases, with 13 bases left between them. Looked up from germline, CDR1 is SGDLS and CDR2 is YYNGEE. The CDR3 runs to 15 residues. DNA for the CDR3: TGTGCCAGCAGCGCCCCTGCGGGGAACACAGATACGCAGTATTTT. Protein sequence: CASSAPAGNTDTQYF. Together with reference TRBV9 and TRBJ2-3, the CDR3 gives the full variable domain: DSGVTQTPKHLITATGQRVTLRCSPRSGDLSVYWYQQSLDQGLQFLIQYYNGEERAKGNILERFSAQQFPDLHSELNLSSLELGDSALYFCASSAPAGNTDTQYFGPGTRLTVL.

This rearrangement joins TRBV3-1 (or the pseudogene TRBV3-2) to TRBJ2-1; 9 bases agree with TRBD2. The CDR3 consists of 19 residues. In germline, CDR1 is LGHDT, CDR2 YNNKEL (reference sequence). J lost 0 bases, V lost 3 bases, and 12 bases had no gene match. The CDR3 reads CASSHFAGGYNSSYNEQFF. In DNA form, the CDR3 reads TGTGCCAGCAGCCACTTTGCGGGAGGGTATAATAGCTCCTACAATGAGCAGTTCTTC.

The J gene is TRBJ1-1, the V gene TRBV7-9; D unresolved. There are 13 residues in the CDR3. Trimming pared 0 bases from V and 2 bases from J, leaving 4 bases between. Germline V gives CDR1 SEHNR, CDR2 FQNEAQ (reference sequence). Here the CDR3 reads CASSLAPNTEAFF. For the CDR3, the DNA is TGTGCCAGCAGCTTAGCACCAAACACTGAAGCTTTCTTT.

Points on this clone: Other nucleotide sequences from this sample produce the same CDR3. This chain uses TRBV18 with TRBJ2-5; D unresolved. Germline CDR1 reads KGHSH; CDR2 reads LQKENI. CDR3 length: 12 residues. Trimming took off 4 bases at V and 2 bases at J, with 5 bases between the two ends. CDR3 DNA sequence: TGTGCCAGCTCACTACAGCAAGAGACCCAGTACTTC. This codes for CASSLQQETQYF.

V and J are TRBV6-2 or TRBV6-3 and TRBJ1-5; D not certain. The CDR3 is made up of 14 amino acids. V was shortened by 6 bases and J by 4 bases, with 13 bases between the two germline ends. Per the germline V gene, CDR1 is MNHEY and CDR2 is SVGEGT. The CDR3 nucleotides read TGTGCCAGCAGCGACCCGTATAGAAATCAGCCCCAGCATTTT. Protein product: CASSDPYRNQPQHF.

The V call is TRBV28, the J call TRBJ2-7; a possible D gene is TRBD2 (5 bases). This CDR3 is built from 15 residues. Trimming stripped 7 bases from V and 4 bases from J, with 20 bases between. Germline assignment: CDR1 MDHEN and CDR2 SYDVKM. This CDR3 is CASTPQSGGLYEQYF. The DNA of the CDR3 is TGTGCCAGCACCCCGCAAAGCGGAGGACTGTACGAGCAGTACTTC.

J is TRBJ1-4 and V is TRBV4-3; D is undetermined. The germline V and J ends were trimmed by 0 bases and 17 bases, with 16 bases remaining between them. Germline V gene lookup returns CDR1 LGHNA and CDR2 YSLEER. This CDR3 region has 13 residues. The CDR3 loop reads CASSQDRGREVFF. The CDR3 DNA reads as TGCGCCAGCAGCCAAGATCGGGGTCGGGAGGTATTTTTT.

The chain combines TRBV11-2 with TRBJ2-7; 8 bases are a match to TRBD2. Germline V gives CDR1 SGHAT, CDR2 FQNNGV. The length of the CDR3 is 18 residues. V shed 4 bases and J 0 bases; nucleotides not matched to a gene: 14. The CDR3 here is CASSSGLVRPPRSYEQYF. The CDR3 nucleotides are TGTGCCAGCAGCTCGGGACTAGTTCGGCCTCCACGCTCCTACGAGCAGTACTTC.

CDR3 residues: CASSPPVAGGLTDTQYF. CDR3 sequence (DNA): TGTGCCAGCTCACCACCGGTAGCGGGAGGGCTCACAGATACGCAGTATTTT. V is TRBV18 and J is TRBJ2-3; TRBD2 matches at 11 bases. There are 17 residues in the CDR3. Germline V CDR1 and CDR2: KGHSH, LQKENI. Losses at the gene ends were 0 bases for V and 2 bases for J; bases not matched to a gene: 4.

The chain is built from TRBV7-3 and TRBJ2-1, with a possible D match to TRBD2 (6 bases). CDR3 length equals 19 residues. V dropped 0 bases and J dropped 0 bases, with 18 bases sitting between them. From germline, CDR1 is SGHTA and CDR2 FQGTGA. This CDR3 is CASSLTGGGYLNSYNEQFF. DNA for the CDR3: TGTGCCAGCAGCTTAACTGGAGGAGGGTATCTCAACTCCTACAATGAGCAGTTCTTC.